Each of the 18 T cell receptor beta chains below was sequenced from the same sample in a study of CD8+CD57+ T cells in acquired aplastic anemia (dated by TCRdb to 2017 to 2018). Sequencing was performed on an Illumina HiSeq 2000. TCR beta VDJ combination and CDR3 sequence profiling used genomic DNA as the template. TCRdb redid the processing of the public reads, applying fastp at Q25 and MiXCR, and retained in-frame beta chains. A single entry per CDR3 protein holds the most common genes and DNA from its merged rows. For this sample the table gives 86,000 or so distinct CDR3 sequences, of which under 50% were detected only once. Of the sample, 65% to 80% is held by the ten largest clones. The sequenced sample was sorted CD4+, CD8+, or CD8+CD57+ T cells (not recorded which) from PBMCs. These receptors all come from a human donor in good health, serving as a control.

The J gene is TRBJ1-5, the V gene TRBV19; possible D gene TRBD1, 5 bases. V dropped 8 bases and J dropped 7 bases, with 15 bases sitting between them. This CDR3 is built from 13 residues. CDR1 is LNHDA and CDR2 is SQIVND in the germline V gene (reference sequence). DNA of the CDR3: TGTGCCAGTTCAGAGGGGCTTTCACAGCCCCAGCATTTT. Translated: CASSEGLSQPQHF.

On this clonotype: The limits of the CDR3 on the DNA are not certain, so only TCRdb's listed CDR3 is given. The chain links TRBV20-1 to TRBJ2-3; TRBD2 reflects the table's D call only, with no check against the DNA. Both ends counted, the CDR3 spans 16 residues. CDR1 is DFQATT, CDR2 SNEGSKA, per germline (reference sequence). CDR3 sequence reads: CSASGVGGGTADTRYF.

The CDR3 spells CASSGDREKLFF. As DNA, the CDR3 is TGTGCCAGCAGCGGCGATAGGGAAAAACTGTTTTTT. The J gene is TRBJ1-4, the V gene TRBV13; D unresolved. Trimming took 5 bases from V and 8 from J, leaving 9 bases between them. The CDR3 runs to 12 residues. The germline V gene encodes CDR1 PRHDT and CDR2 FYEKMQ (reference sequence).

The chain combines TRBV2 with TRBJ2-3, with D unclear. Germline CDR1 SNHLY, CDR2 FYNNEI. The CDR3 runs 10 residues. Trimming pared 6 bases from V and 10 bases from J, leaving 8 bases between. In nucleotides, the CDR3 is TGTGCCAGCAGGGTAATGTCGCAGTATTTT. It specifies CASRVMSQYF. Looking up the rest from reference TRBV2 and TRBJ2-3 gives the full variable domain: EPEVTQTPSHQVTQMGQEVILRCVPISNHLYFYWYRQILGQKVEFLVSFYNNEISEKSEIFDDQFSVERPDGSNFTLKIRSTKLEDSAMYFCASRVMSQYFGPGTRLTVL.

This clonotype was counted many times. The V and J genes are TRBV2 and TRBJ2-7; 9 positions match TRBD1. CDR3 length equals 12 residues. Germline CDR1 is SNHLY and CDR2 is FYNNEI. J gave up 7 bases and V 8 bases, and 6 bases lay outside the gene matches. The CDR3 DNA is TGTGCCAGCGCCAACAGGGGGCTTGAGCAGTACTTC. Encoded protein: CASANRGLEQYF.

This clonotype was observed at least ten times. This chain uses TRBV9 with TRBJ1-1, with 9 positions matching TRBD1. CDR1 is SGDLS and CDR2 is YYNGEE in the germline V gene. V lost 4 bases and J lost 4; bases outside the gene matches: 11. This CDR3 comprises 16 residues. The CDR3 region has the DNA TGTGCCAGCAGCTCTGGGACAGGGCGTTTGGGCACTGAAGCTTTCTTT. The encoded protein is CASSSGTGRLGTEAFF. Variable domain in full (rest from reference TRBV9 and TRBJ1-1): DSGVTQTPKHLITATGQRVTLRCSPRSGDLSVYWYQQSLDQGLQFLIQYYNGEERAKGNILERFSAQQFPDLHSELNLSSLELGDSALYFCASSSGTGRLGTEAFFGQGTRLTVV.

This clonotype was found many times. This rearrangement joins TRBV7-8 to TRBJ1-2; 9 bases map to TRBD1. Germline CDR1 and CDR2: SGHVS and FQNEAQ. The CDR3 is made up of 15 amino acids. J was trimmed by 5 bases and V by 5 bases; bases with no gene match: 9. The CDR3: CASSVTGGVSYGYTF. The CDR3 DNA is TGTGCCAGCAGCGTAACAGGGGGCGTTTCTTATGGCTACACCTTC.

This clonotype was counted a single time. The gene calls are TRBV24-1 and TRBJ1-2; D unclear. The V end was cut by 3 bases, the J end by 0 bases, with 7 bases between. Germline-derived CDR1 and CDR2 are KGHDR and SFDVKD. The CDR3 totals 14 residues. CDR3 region: CATSDLQANYGYTF. DNA of the CDR3: TGTGCCACCAGTGATCTTCAAGCTAACTATGGCTACACCTTC.

The V and J genes are TRBV19 and TRBJ2-5, with TRBD2 as a possible D gene (6 bases). This CDR3 has 14 amino acids. Germline CDR1 is LNHDA and CDR2 is SQIVND (reference sequence). Trimming pared 0 bases from V and 4 bases from J, leaving 9 bases between. CDR3 region: CASSIDGGRETQYF. Written as DNA, the CDR3 is TGTGCCAGTAGTATAGATGGGGGGAGAGAGACCCAGTACTTC.

This clonotype occurred a few times. The rearrangement uses TRBV20-1 and TRBJ2-5, with a possible D match to TRBD2 (6 bases). Between the trimmed V and J ends, which lost 6 bases and 3 bases, there was a span of 11 bases. The CDR3 sequence is 12 residues long. The germline CDR1 and CDR2 sequences are DFQATT and SNEGSKA (reference sequence). The CDR3 is CSATGSEETQYF. The CDR3 DNA follows: TGCAGTGCCACCGGGAGCGAAGAGACCCAGTACTTC.

The J gene is TRBJ1-4, the V gene TRBV4-1; D may be TRBD1 (6 bases). This CDR3 has 16 amino acids. The germline CDR1 and CDR2 sequences are MGHRA and YSYEKL. Trimming stripped 0 bases from V and 5 bases from J, with 13 bases between. CDR3 DNA: TGCGCCAGCAGCCAAGATCCCCGGCAGGGGAATGAAAAACTGTTTTTT. As protein: CASSQDPRQGNEKLFF.

Here the CDR3 reads CASSRGFLGNQPQHF. CDR3 nucleotide sequence: TGTGCCAGTAGTAGGGGTTTCCTGGGCAATCAGCCCCAGCATTTT. The chain links TRBV19 to TRBJ1-5; D gene ambiguous. This CDR3 spans 15 amino acids. Germline V gene sequence: CDR1 LNHDA, CDR2 SQIVND (reference sequence). V was clipped by 4 bases and J by 2 bases, with 12 bases between them. Filled out from reference TRBV19 and TRBJ1-5, the complete variable domain reads DGGITQSPKYLFRKEGQNVTLSCEQNLNHDAMYWYRQDPGQGLRLIYYSQIVNDFQKGDIAEGYSVSREKKESFPLTVTSAQKNPTAFYLCASSRGFLGNQPQHFGDGTRLSIL.

This clonotype was detected ten times or more. The chain links TRBV29-1 to TRBJ1-2, with TRBD1 matching 8 bases. Germline values: CDR1 SQVTM, CDR2 ANQGSEA. The V and J ends lost 4 bases and 5 bases, in that order; junction bases with no gene match: 9. CDR3 length equals 14 residues. CDR3: CSVAPTGAGYGYTF. DNA for the CDR3: TGCAGCGTTGCCCCGACAGGGGCAGGGTATGGCTACACCTTC. Combining the CDR3 with reference TRBV29-1 and TRBJ1-2 gives the whole variable domain SAVISQKPSRDICQRGTSLTIQCQVDSQVTMMFWYRQQPGQSLTLIATANQGSEATYESGFVIDKFPISRPNLTFSTLTVSNMSPEDSSIYLCSVAPTGAGYGYTFGSGTRLTVV.

This clonotype was counted many times. V usage is TRBV7-8 and J usage is TRBJ1-5; a possible D gene is TRBD1 (5 bases). This CDR3 contains 14 residues. Germline V gene sequence: CDR1 SGHVS, CDR2 FQNEAQ. The V and J ends lost 5 bases and 5 bases respectively, with 13 bases between them. CDR3 region: CASSPGGVDQPQHF. In nucleotides, the CDR3 is TGTGCCAGCAGCCCCGGAGGGGTTGATCAGCCCCAGCATTTT.

There are many counts of this clonotype. This chain connects TRBV12-3 or TRBV12-4 to TRBJ1-2; no clear D gene. The CDR3 is made up of 15 amino acids. The V end was cut by 3 bases, the J end by 8 bases, with 19 bases between. CDR3 region: CASSFTPTETGGYTF. Here the CDR3 DNA reads TGTGCCAGCAGTTTCACCCCGACGGAGACGGGAGGCTACACCTTC.

There are many counts of this clonotype. The chain is built from TRBV20-1 and TRBJ2-3, with 8 bases fitting TRBD2. CDR1 is DFQATT and CDR2 is SNEGSKA in the germline V gene (reference sequence). CDR3 size: 16 residues. Losses at the gene ends were 5 bases for V and 0 bases for J; bases not matched to a gene: 10. CDR3 loop: CSAVRLPGGSTDTQYF. In nucleotides, the CDR3 is TGCAGTGCTGTTCGGCTACCGGGAGGGAGCACAGATACGCAGTATTTT.

In its sample, this clonotype was seen many times. This sequence joins TRBV9 and TRBJ2-3; TRBD2 matches 7 bases. The junction had 4 bases not matched to a gene; V was cut back by 0 bases and J by 0 bases. Germline CDR1 is SGDLS and CDR2 is YYNGEE. The CDR3 has 16 residues. Written as DNA, the CDR3 is TGTGCCAGCAGCGTAGGTTCTAGCGGAAGCACAGATACGCAGTATTTT. Its protein product is CASSVGSSGSTDTQYF. The variable domain in full, completed from reference TRBV9 and TRBJ2-3, reads DSGVTQTPKHLITATGQRVTLRCSPRSGDLSVYWYQQSLDQGLQFLIQYYNGEERAKGNILERFSAQQFPDLHSELNLSSLELGDSALYFCASSVGSSGSTDTQYFGPGTRLTVL.

This chain connects TRBV24-1 to TRBJ2-1; 9 bases are a match to TRBD2. After removal of 6 bases from V and 6 bases from J, the junction contained 8 bases not matched to a gene. Germline lookup yields CDR1 KGHDR and CDR2 SFDVKD. The CDR3 spans 15 residues. Here the CDR3 DNA reads TGTGCCACCAGTCAGGGCGGGGGGGCCCTCAATGAGCAGTTCTTC. Translating it yields CATSQGGGALNEQFF.